These T cell receptor beta chains were read from a single sample in a study of shared clonotypes between healthy human individuals. Method: immunoSEQ multiplex PCR; TCRdb's copy keeps in-frame clones and lacks some. The sample includes 2.3 million or so clones, more than 85% of them seen just once. The sample was naive CD4+ T cells from PBMCs. These receptors were taken from a young man in good health. Some clones in this sample may be carry-over from other donors' samples. Each CDR3 is given with its conserved first and last residue. Fields, in order: V gene, J gene, D gene, clone size, CDR3 DNA, CDR3 protein. A D gene is named only where the DNA matches it firmly. Rows give clone size only sometimes, using once, few, many, or a class for an expanded clone.

TRBV5-8	TRBJ2-7	-	-	TGTGCCAGCAGCTTCGGACAGCACCGCTACGAGCAGTACTTC	CASSFGQHRYEQYF
TRBV7-9	TRBJ2-7	-	-	TGTGCCAGCAGCTTCGGGCCCTCGACCTACGAGCAGTACTTC	CASSFGPSTYEQYF
TRBV27	TRBJ1-1	TRBD1	-	TGTGCCAGCAGTCCTAACAGGGGGCGCGTGTCTTTCTTT	CASSPNRGRVSFF
TRBV6-6	TRBJ2-7	-	-	TGTGCCAGCGCCGGAACCCAGGGGTACGAGCAGTACTTC	CASAGTQGYEQYF
TRBV6-5	TRBJ2-2	-	few	TGTGCCAGCAGTTCAGCAGGCGGGGAGCTGTTTTTT	CASSSAGGELFF
TRBV5-6	TRBJ2-3	TRBD2	-	TGTGCCAGCAGCCGGGGACGGGAGGCCGGTCGAGATACGCAGTATTTT	CASSRGREAGRDTQYF
TRBV11-2	TRBJ2-7	-	-	TGTGCCAGCAGCTTAGTTTGGGCAGGGAGCTCCTACGAGCAGTACTTC	CASSLVWAGSSYEQYF
TRBV19	TRBJ2-1	-	-	TGTGCCAGTAGTCGGGACTTAATTGACAATGAGCAGTTCTTC	CASSRDLIDNEQFF
TRBV7-2	TRBJ2-3	TRBD2	-	TGTGCCAGCAGCTTGCGGACTAGCGGGGGAGTTTTT	CASSLRTSGGVF
TRBV5-1	TRBJ2-1	-	once	TGCGCCAGCAGCTCCCATGGTGAGCAGTTCTTC	CASSSHGEQFF
TRBV9	TRBJ2-1	TRBD2	-	TGTGCCAGCAGCGCCCGGACTAGCGGGAACTACAATGAGCAGTTCTTC	CASSARTSGNYNEQFF
TRBV7-3	TRBJ1-1	-	-	TGTGCCAGCAGCCCCGTCGCCTCTCTAACGAACACTGAAGCTTTCTTT	CASSPVASLTNTEAFF